Listed below are T cell receptor beta chains from one sample, sequenced in a study of T-cell memory formation after mild COVID-19. TCRdb ran MiXCR on the 5' RACE reads and lists one entry per CDR3 protein. The sample includes roughly 610,000 distinct CDR3 sequences, roughly 17% of them seen just once. The sequenced sample consisted of PBMCs or a T cell subset sorted from them (not recorded which). The source is an adult woman who had mild COVID-19 (a few samples of this study predate the infection). Cell type and time point are not known. Each CDR3 is given with its conserved first and last residue. D genes are given only for firm matches. Rows give clone size only sometimes, using once, few, many, or a class for an expanded clone.

size: few
D: TRBD1
V: TRBV27
J: TRBJ2-5
DNA: TGTGCCAGCAGTTTATCGACACAGGGGGTAGAGACCCAGTACTTC
CDR3: CASSLSTQGVETQYF

size: few
D: TRBD2
V: TRBV5-1
J: TRBJ2-3
DNA: TGCGCCAGCAGCTTGCCCAATAGCGGGGGGTCTCGTGATACGCAGTATTTT
CDR3: CASSLPNSGGSRDTQYF

size: .
D: TRBD2
V: TRBV12-3/TRBV12-4
J: TRBJ2-3
DNA: TGTGCCAGCAGTTTCCCTCTAGCGGGAGGGAGCACAGATACGCAGTATTTT
CDR3: CASSFPLAGGSTDTQYF

size: few
D: TRBD2
V: TRBV7-6
J: TRBJ2-2
DNA: TGTGCCAGCAGCTTAGCCTCTAGCGGGAGCCCCGCGAACACCGGGGAGCTGTTTTTT
CDR3: CASSLASSGSPANTGELFF

size: .
D: .
V: TRBV6-2/TRBV6-3
J: TRBJ1-2
DNA: TGTGCCAGCAGTTACTCGGGGGCGATCCCGGGGGTCAATTATGGCTACACCTTC
CDR3: CASSYSGAIPGVNYGYTF

size: few
D: .
V: TRBV7-6
J: TRBJ2-1
DNA: TGTGCCAGCAGCCTTGAGGGAGCCGAGCAGTTCTTC
CDR3: CASSLEGAEQFF

size: .
D: .
V: TRBV29-1
J: TRBJ1-1
DNA: TGCAGCGTTGAAAGGGATTTGTACACTGAAGCTTTCTTT
CDR3: CSVERDLYTEAFF

size: .
D: .
V: TRBV27
J: TRBJ2-3
DNA: TGTGCCAGCAGTCGTTCAGGGGAGGGTACGCAGTATTTT
CDR3: CASSRSGEGTQYF

size: .
D: TRBD1
V: TRBV12-3/TRBV12-4
J: TRBJ1-1
DNA: TGTGCCAGCCGACAGGGCTCTGAAGCTTTCTTT
CDR3: CASRQGSEAFF

size: .
D: .
V: TRBV11-2
J: TRBJ1-1
DNA: TGTGCCAGCAGCTTAGTAGGCAATTCAAACACTGAAGCTTTCTTT
CDR3: CASSLVGNSNTEAFF

size: .
D: .
V: TRBV29-1
J: TRBJ1-1
DNA: TGCAGCGCCTCGAATCGGAACACTGAAGCTTTCTTT
CDR3: CSASNRNTEAFF

size: few
D: .
V: TRBV7-3
J: TRBJ2-6
DNA: TGTGCCAGCAGCCCCGGGCTGTGCTCTGGGGCCAACGTCCTGACTTTC
CDR3: CASSPGLCSGANVLTF

size: few
D: TRBD1
V: TRBV15
J: TRBJ1-2
DNA: TGTGCCACCAGCGCAAGACAGGGGGAAGCTCTTAACTATGGCTACACCTTC
CDR3: CATSARQGEALNYGYTF

size: .
D: TRBD2
V: TRBV20-1
J: TRBJ2-7
DNA: TGCAGTGCTAGAGCTGTAAGCGGGATGTGGGAGCAGTACTTC
CDR3: CSARAVSGMWEQYF

size: few
D: .
V: TRBV20-1
J: TRBJ2-1
DNA: TGCAGTGCTAGCAGGACTGTATACAATGAGCAGTTCTTC
CDR3: CSASRTVYNEQFF

size: few
D: .
V: TRBV5-1
J: TRBJ1-1
DNA: TGCGCCAGCAGCTTGGCGACAGTCGGATGGAACACTGAAGCTTTCTTT
CDR3: CASSLATVGWNTEAFF

size: .
D: .
V: TRBV15
J: TRBJ1-4
DNA: TGTGCCACCAGCAGTCGGGCAACTAATGAAAAACTGTTTTTT
CDR3: CATSSRATNEKLFF

size: .
D: .
V: TRBV20-1
J: TRBJ1-2
DNA: TGCAGTGCTAGAGAAACAGGACTTAGCTACTATGGCTACACCTTC
CDR3: CSARETGLSYYGYTF

size: few
D: .
V: TRBV29-1
J: TRBJ1-1
DNA: TGCAGCGTCGGGAGTGGACCGCTGAACACTGAAGCTTTCTTT
CDR3: CSVGSGPLNTEAFF

size: few
D: TRBD1
V: TRBV4-1
J: TRBJ1-1
DNA: TGCGCCAGCAGGCTAGACCGACAGGGGTTTAGGACTGAAGCTTTCTTT
CDR3: CASRLDRQGFRTEAFF

size: few
D: TRBD1
V: TRBV9
J: TRBJ1-2
DNA: TGTGCCAGCAGCGCCGGGACAGGGGGCGATGGCTACACCTTC
CDR3: CASSAGTGGDGYTF

size: .
D: TRBD2
V: TRBV19
J: TRBJ2-2
DNA: TGTGCCAGTAGTATGGGACTAGCGGGACGTACCGGGGAGCTGTTTTTT
CDR3: CASSMGLAGRTGELFF

size: few
D: .
V: TRBV12-5
J: TRBJ2-1
DNA: TGTGCTAGTCGTAATAGCTCCTACAATGAGCAGTTCTTC
CDR3: CASRNSSYNEQFF